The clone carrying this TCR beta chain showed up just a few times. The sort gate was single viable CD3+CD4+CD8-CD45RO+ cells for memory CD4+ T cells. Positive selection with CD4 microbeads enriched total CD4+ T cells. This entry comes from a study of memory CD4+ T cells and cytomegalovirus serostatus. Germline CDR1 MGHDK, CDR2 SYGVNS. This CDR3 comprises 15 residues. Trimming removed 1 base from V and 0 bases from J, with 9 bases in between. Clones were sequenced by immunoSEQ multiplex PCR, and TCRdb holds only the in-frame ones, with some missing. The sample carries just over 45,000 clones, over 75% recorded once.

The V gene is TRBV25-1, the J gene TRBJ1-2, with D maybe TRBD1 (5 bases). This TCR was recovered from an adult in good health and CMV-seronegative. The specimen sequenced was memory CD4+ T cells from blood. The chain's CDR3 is CASSESGRTNYGYTF. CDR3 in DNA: TGTGCCAGCAGTGAATCGGGGCGTACTAACTATGGCTACACCTTC.